One sample yielded the 10 T cell receptor beta chains listed below, sequenced in a study of control samples from healthy donors and cancer patients. Using immunoSEQ multiplex PCR, the repertoire was profiled, and TCRdb retains in-frame clones only, with some absent. This table has approximately 9,800 clones, approximately 91% appearing once. The specimen was PBMCs. These receptors all come from a man aged 60-69 years with colorectal cancer.

V and J are TRBV4-3 and TRBJ1-1; D gene unclear. In germline, CDR1 is LGHNA, CDR2 YSLEER. This CDR3 contains 13 residues. V lost 2 bases to trimming and J lost 10 bases, with 14 bases between them. The DNA of the CDR3 is TGCGCCAGCAGCCAACTTATCTTCCGACCAGCTTTCTTT. Its protein product is CASSQLIFRPAFF.

This chain uses TRBV7-9 with TRBJ2-1; D gene uncertain. V was trimmed by 1 base and J by 0 bases, leaving 10 bases between them. Looked up from germline, CDR1 is SEHNR and CDR2 is FQNEAQ (reference sequence). The CDR3 sequence is 16 residues long. CDR3 nucleotide sequence: TGTGCCAGCAGCTTAGGACTCCGGAGCTCCTACAATGAGCAGTTCTTC. It is translated as CASSLGLRSSYNEQFF. The entire variable domain, with the rest obtained from reference TRBV7-9 and TRBJ2-1, is as follows: DTGVSQNPRHKITKRGQNVTFRCDPISEHNRLYWYRQTLGQGPEFLTYFQNEAQLEKSRLLSDRFSAERPKGSFSTLEIQRTEQGDSAMYLCASSLGLRSSYNEQFFGPGTRLTVL.

The chain uses TRBV4-3 and TRBJ2-3; 12 nucleotides line up with TRBD2. This CDR3 has 18 amino acids. Germline V gene data show CDR1 as LGHNA and CDR2 as YSLEER. J gave up 0 bases and V 1 base, and 5 bases lay outside the gene matches. CDR3 sequence: CASSQAASGGASTDTQYF. CDR3 in DNA: TGCGCCAGCAGCCAAGCGGCTAGCGGGGGGGCTAGCACAGATACGCAGTATTTT.

V is TRBV15 and J is TRBJ2-1, with 11 bases aligning to TRBD2. V was clipped by 0 bases and J by 8 bases; unmatched bases: 3. Germline-derived CDR1 and CDR2 are LNHNV and YYDKDF (reference sequence). This CDR3 contains 15 residues. The CDR3 loop reads CATSREASGGYEQFF. Here the CDR3 DNA reads TGTGCCACCAGCAGAGAAGCTAGCGGGGGGTATGAGCAGTTCTTC.

The chain carries TRBV6-6 and TRBJ1-4; no clear D. The CDR3 is made up of 14 amino acids. Per the germline V gene, CDR1 is MNHNY and CDR2 is SVGAGI (reference sequence). The germline V and J ends were trimmed by 0 bases and 8 bases, with 10 bases remaining between them. CDR3 sequence (DNA): TGTGCCAGCAGTTACTCGAGGGCGGGGGAAAAACTGTTTTTT. Its protein is CASSYSRAGEKLFF.

This rearrangement joins TRBV20-1 to TRBJ1-5, with unresolved D. The CDR3 has 11 amino acids. V lost 6 bases and J 9 bases, leaving 12 bases between the germline ends. Germline CDR1 reads DFQATT; CDR2 reads SNEGSKA (reference sequence). The CDR3 DNA follows: TGCAGTGCCCCTTTGGAGGGGCCCCAGCATTTT. Translation: CSAPLEGPQHF.

The chain recombines TRBV29-1 with TRBJ2-5; TRBD1 matches at 8 bases. The trim removed 6 bases at V and 5 bases at J, leaving 11 bases unmatched. CDR1 SQVTM and CDR2 ANQGSEA come from the germline V gene. The CDR3 totals 14 residues. CDR3 sequence reads: CSVKSTGGSETQYF. In DNA form, the CDR3 reads TGCAGCGTCAAATCCACAGGGGGTAGCGAGACCCAGTACTTC.

The rearrangement joins TRBV7-8 to TRBJ1-1, with D uncertain. The CDR3 extends over 14 amino acids. The germline V gene encodes CDR1 SGHVS and CDR2 FQNEAQ. V lost 3 bases, J lost 7 bases, and 15 bases lay in between. The CDR3 sequence is CASSLAGPAHEAFF. CDR3 DNA: TGTGCCAGCAGCTTGGCAGGTCCCGCACATGAAGCTTTCTTT.

This sequence joins TRBV7-8 and TRBJ1-5, with TRBD1 as a possible D gene (5 bases). The ends were cut back, 2 bases at V and 3 bases at J, with 17 bases in the middle. Germline CDR1 and CDR2: SGHVS and FQNEAQ. The length of the CDR3 is 17 residues. The chain's CDR3 is CASSLRELQAFNQPQHF. The CDR3 coding sequence is TGTGCCAGCAGCTTAAGGGAATTACAGGCTTTCAATCAGCCCCAGCATTTT. The variable domain in full, with the rest retrieved from reference TRBV7-8 and TRBJ1-5, is GAGVSQSPRYKVAKRGQDVALRCDPISGHVSLFWYQQALGQGPEFLTYFQNEAQLDKSGLPSDRFFAERPEGSVSTLKIQRTQQEDSAVYLCASSLRELQAFNQPQHFGDGTRLSIL.

The DNA for the CDR3 is TGTGCCAGCAGCCCCCCGTCGCTTTTAACCTACGAGCAGTACTTC. It yields the protein CASSPPSLLTYEQYF. This chain links TRBV5-6 with TRBJ2-7; D is uncertain. The V and J ends lost 4 bases and 2 bases respectively, with 16 bases between them. The CDR3 is made up of 15 amino acids. Looked up from germline, CDR1 is SGHDT and CDR2 is YYEEEE.